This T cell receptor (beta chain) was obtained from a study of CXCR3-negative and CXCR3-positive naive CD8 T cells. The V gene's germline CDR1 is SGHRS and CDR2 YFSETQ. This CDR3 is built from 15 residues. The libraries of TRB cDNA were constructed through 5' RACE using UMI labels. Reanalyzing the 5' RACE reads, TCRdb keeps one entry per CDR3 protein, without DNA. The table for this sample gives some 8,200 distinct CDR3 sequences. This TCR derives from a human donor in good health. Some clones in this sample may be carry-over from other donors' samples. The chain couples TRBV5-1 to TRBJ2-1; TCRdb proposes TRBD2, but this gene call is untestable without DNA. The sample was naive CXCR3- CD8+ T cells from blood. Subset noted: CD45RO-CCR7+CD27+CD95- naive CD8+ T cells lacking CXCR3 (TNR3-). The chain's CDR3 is CASSLNPREGNEQFF.